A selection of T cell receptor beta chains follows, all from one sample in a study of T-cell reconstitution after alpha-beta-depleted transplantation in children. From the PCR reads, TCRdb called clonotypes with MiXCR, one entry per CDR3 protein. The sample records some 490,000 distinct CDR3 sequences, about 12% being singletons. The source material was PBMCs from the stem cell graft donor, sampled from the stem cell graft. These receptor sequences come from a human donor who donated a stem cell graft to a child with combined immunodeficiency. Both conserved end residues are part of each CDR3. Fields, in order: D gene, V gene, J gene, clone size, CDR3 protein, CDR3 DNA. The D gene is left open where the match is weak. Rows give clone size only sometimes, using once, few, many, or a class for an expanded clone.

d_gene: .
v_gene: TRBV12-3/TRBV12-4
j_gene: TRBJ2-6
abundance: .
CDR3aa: CASSPPGSGANVLTF
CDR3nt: TGTGCCAGCAGCCCTCCCGGGTCAGGGGCCAACGTCCTGACTTTC

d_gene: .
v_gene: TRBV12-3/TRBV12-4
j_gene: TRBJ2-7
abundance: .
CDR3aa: CASSPRHSYEQYF
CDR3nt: TGTGCCAGCAGTCCTCGACACTCCTACGAGCAGTACTTC

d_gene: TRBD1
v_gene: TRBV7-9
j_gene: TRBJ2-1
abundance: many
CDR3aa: CASSLRRGTNEQFF
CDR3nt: TGTGCCAGCAGCTTACGCAGGGGGACGAATGAGCAGTTCTTC

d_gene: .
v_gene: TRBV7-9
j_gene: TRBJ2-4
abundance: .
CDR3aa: CASSLEQGPKNIQYF
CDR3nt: TGTGCCAGCAGCTTAGAACAGGGTCCCAAAAACATTCAGTACTTC

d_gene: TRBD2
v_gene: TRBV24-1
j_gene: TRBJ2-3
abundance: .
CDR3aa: CATSDILGGNLDTQYF
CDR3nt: TGTGCCACCAGTGATATCCTCGGGGGGAATCTAGATACGCAGTATTTT

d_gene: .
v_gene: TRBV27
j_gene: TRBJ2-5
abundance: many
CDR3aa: CASSPFDRSAQYF
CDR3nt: TGTGCCAGCAGCCCTTTTGACAGGAGTGCCCAGTACTTC

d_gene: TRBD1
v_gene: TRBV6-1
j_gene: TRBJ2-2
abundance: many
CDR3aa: CASSADRANTGELFF
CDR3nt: TGTGCCAGCAGCGCGGACAGGGCGAACACCGGGGAGCTGTTTTTT

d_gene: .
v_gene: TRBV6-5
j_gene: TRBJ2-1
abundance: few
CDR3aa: CASSYPGTDNEQFF
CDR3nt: TGTGCCAGCAGTTACCCGGGCACGGACAATGAGCAGTTCTTC

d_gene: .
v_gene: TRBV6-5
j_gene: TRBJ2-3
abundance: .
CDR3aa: CASGTGEQYF
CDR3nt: TGTGCCAGCGGGACGGGAGAGCAGTATTTT

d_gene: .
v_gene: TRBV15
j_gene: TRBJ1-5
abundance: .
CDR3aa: CATSTQGSNQPQHF
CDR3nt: TGTGCCACCAGCACACAGGGTAGCAATCAGCCCCAGCATTTT

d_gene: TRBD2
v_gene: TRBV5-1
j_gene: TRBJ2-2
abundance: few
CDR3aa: CASSFTPSGRNTGELFF
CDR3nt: TGCGCCAGCAGCTTCACGCCTAGCGGGAGGAACACCGGGGAGCTGTTTTTT

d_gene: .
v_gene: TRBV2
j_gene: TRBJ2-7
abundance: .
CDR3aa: CASSGIAGEQYF
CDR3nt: TGTGCCAGCAGTGGGATCGCTGGGGAGCAGTACTTC

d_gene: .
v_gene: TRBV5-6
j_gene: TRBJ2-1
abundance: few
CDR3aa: CASSLGGSFEQFF
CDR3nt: TGTGCCAGCAGCTTGGGAGGTAGCTTTGAGCAGTTCTTC

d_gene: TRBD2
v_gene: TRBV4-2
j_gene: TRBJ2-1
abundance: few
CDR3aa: CASSQSGTSGGNNEQFF
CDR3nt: TGTGCCAGCAGCCAATCAGGGACTAGCGGGGGGAACAATGAGCAGTTCTTC

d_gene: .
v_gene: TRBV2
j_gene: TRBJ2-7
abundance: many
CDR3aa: CASQQGSEQYF
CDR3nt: TGTGCCAGCCAACAAGGTAGCGAGCAGTACTTC

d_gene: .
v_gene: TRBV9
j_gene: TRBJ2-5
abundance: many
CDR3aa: CASSGLQETQYF
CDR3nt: TGTGCCAGCAGCGGATTGCAAGAGACCCAGTACTTC

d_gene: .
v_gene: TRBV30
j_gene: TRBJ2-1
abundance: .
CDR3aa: CAWDTSSSYNEQFF
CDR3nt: TGTGCCTGGGATACGTCGAGCTCCTACAATGAGCAGTTCTTC

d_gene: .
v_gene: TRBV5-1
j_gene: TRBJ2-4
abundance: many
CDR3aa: CASSLGQTKNIQYF
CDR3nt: TGCGCCAGCAGCTTGGGGCAGACCAAAAACATTCAGTACTTC

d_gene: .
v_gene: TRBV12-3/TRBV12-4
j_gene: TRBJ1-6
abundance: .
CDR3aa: CASSLNQGNSPLHF
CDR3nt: TGTGCCAGCAGTCTAAATCAGGGAAATTCACCCCTCCACTTT

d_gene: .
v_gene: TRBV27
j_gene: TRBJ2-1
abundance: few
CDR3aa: CASSEYRIRSYNEQFF
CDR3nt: TGTGCCAGCAGTGAATATAGAATTCGCTCCTACAATGAGCAGTTCTTC

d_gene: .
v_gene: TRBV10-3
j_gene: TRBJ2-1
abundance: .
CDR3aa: CAISDGGDLYNEQFF
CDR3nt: TGTGCCATCAGTGACGGCGGGGATCTATACAATGAGCAGTTCTTC

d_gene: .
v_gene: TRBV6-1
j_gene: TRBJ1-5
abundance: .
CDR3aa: CASSKGMNQPQHF
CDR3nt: TGTGCCAGCAGTAAAGGGATGAATCAGCCCCAGCATTTT

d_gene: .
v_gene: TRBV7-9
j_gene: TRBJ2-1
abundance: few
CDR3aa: CASTPIRDFTYNEQFF
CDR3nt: TGTGCCAGCACCCCCATCCGGGACTTTACCTACAATGAGCAGTTCTTC

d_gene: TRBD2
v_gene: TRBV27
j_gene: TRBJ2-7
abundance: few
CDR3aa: CASSFLSQPNGRSAYEQYF
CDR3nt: TGTGCCAGCAGTTTTCTATCCCAACCCAACGGGAGGTCGGCCTACGAGCAGTACTTC

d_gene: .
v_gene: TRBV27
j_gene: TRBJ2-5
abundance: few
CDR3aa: CASRGLGETQYF
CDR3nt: TGTGCCAGCAGGGGACTGGGGGAGACCCAGTACTTC

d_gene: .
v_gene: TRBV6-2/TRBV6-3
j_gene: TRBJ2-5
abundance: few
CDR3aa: CASSYSGFGGYEEETQYF
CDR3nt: TGTGCCAGCAGTTACTCCGGATTCGGGGGATACGAGGAAGAGACCCAGTACTTC

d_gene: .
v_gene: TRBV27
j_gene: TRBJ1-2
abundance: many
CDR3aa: CASSPSTHRRWGYTF
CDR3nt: TGTGCCAGCAGTCCTTCGACTCACCGACGATGGGGCTACACCTTC

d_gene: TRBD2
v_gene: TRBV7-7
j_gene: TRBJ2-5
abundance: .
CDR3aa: CASSFRGGPQETQYF
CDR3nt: TGTGCCAGCAGCTTTCGGGGGGGCCCACAAGAGACCCAGTACTTC

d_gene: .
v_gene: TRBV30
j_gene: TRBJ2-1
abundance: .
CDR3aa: CAWSVREAAVGEQFF
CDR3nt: TGTGCCTGGAGTGTACGGGAAGCCGCAGTCGGTGAGCAGTTCTTC

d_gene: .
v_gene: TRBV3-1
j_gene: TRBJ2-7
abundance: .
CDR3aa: CASSQCWVEQYF
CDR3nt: TGTGCCAGCAGCCAATGTTGGGTCGAGCAGTACTTC

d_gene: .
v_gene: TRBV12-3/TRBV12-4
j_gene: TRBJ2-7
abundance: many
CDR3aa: CASTEGYEQYF
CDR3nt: TGTGCCAGCACCGAAGGTTACGAGCAGTACTTC

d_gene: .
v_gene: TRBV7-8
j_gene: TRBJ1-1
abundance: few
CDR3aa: CASSFGDLEAFF
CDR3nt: TGTGCCAGCAGCTTCGGGGACCTTGAAGCTTTCTTT

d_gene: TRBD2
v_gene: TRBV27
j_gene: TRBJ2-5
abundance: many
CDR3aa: CASSIRGWASGSAETQYF
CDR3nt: TGTGCCAGCAGTATTCGGGGATGGGCTAGCGGGAGCGCCGAGACCCAGTACTTC

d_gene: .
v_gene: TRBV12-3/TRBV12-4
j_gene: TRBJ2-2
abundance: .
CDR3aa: CASSQMGYTGELFF
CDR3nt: TGTGCCAGCAGTCAGATGGGTTACACCGGGGAGCTGTTTTTT

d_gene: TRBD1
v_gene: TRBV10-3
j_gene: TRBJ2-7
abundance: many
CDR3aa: CAISEVQGAYEQYF
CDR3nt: TGTGCCATCAGTGAGGTACAGGGGGCTTACGAGCAGTACTTC

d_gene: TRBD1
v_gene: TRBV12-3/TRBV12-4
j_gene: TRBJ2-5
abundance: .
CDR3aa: CASSFRRDREGYQETQYF
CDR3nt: TGTGCCAGCAGTTTCCGCCGGGACAGGGAAGGTTACCAAGAGACCCAGTACTTC

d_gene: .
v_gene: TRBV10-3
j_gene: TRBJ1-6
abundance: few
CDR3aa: CAISEQGQIHSPLHF
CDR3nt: TGTGCCATCAGTGAACAGGGTCAAATCCATTCACCCCTCCACTTT

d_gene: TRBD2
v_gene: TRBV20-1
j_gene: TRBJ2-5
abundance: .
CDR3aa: CSARDLAGAQFQETQYF
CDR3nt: TGCAGTGCTAGAGATCTCGCGGGAGCTCAATTTCAAGAGACCCAGTACTTC

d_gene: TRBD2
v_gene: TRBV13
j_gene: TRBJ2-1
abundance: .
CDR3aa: CASKRGLAGPGYNEQFF
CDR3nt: TGTGCCAGCAAAAGGGGACTAGCGGGGCCTGGCTACAATGAGCAGTTCTTC